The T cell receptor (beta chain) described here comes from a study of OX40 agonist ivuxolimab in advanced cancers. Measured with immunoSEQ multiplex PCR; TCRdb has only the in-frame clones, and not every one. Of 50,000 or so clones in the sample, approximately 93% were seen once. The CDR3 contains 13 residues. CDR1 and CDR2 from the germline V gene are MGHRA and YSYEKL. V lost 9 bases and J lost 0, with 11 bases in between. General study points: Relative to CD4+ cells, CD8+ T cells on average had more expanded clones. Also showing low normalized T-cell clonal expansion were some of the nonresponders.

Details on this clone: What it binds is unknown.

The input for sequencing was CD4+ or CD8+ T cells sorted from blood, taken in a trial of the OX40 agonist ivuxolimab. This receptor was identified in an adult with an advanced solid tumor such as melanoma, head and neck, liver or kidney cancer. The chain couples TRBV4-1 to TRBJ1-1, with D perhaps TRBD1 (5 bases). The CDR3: CASAGRLNTEAFF. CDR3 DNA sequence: TGCGCCAGTGCGGGGCGGCTGAACACTGAAGCTTTCTTT.